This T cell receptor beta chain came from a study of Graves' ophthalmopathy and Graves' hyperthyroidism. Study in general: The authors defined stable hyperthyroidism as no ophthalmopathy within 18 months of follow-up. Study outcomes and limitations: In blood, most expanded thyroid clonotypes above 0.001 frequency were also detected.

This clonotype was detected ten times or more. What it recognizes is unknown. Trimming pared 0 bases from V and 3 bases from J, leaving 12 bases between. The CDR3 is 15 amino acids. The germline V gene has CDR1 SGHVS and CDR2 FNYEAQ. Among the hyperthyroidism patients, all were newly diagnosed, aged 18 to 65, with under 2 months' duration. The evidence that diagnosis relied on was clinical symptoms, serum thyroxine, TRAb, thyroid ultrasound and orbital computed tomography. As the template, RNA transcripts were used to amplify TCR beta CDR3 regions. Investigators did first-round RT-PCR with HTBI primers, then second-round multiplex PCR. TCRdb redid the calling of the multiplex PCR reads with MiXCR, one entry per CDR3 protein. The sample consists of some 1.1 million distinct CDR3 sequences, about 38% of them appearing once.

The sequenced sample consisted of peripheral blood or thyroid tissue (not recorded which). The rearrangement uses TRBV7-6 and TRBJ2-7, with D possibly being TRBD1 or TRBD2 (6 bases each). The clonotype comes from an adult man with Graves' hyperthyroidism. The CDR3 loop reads CASSLARGTNYEQYF. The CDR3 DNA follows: TGTGCCAGCAGCTTAGCGCGCGGGACAAACTACGAGCAGTACTTC. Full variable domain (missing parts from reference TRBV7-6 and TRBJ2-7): GAGVSQSPRYKVTKRGQDVALRCDPISGHVSLYWYRQALGQGPEFLTYFNYEAQQDKSGLPNDRFSAERPEGSISTLTIQRTEQRDSAMYRCASSLARGTNYEQYFGPGTRLTVT.